The 27 T cell receptor beta chains in this list originate from one sample, sequenced in a study of cytomegalovirus exposure and HLA in healthy donors. The PCR employed 60 Vbeta primers together with 13 Jbeta primers. Here immunoSEQ multiplex PCR was the method, and the copy in TCRdb shows in-frame clones only, minus some. The sample lists approximately 150,000 clones, more than 60% occurring once. The sample taken for sequencing was PBMCs. These receptors came from a man aged 25-45 years in good health and CMV-seropositive.

The chain employs TRBV5-1 and TRBJ1-1; D is ambiguous. The ends were cut back, 0 bases at V and 6 bases at J, with 15 bases in the middle. CDR3 length: 15 amino acids. Germline V lookup: CDR1 SGHRS, CDR2 YFSETQ. The CDR3 DNA reads TGCGCCAGCAGCTTGGGGCCCGAACTGGGCGCTGAAGCTTTCTTT. Its protein is CASSLGPELGAEAFF.

This chain uses TRBV10-3 with TRBJ1-1, with TRBD1 matching 9 bases. CDR1 is ENHRY and CDR2 is SYGVKD in the germline V gene. The CDR3 extends over 16 amino acids. The V segment lost 2 bases and the J segment 3 bases; nucleotides outside the gene matches: 7. The CDR3 region is CAISETGGFTDTEAFF. The CDR3 DNA is TGTGCCATCAGTGAGACAGGGGGCTTTACGGACACTGAAGCTTTCTTT.

The rearrangement joins TRBV27 to TRBJ1-1, with D perhaps matching TRBD1 (5 bases). This CDR3 comprises 15 residues. Trimming left V 0 bases short and J 9 bases short, with 17 bases between. Germline CDR1 is MNHEY and CDR2 is SMNVEV (reference sequence). CDR3 sequence: CASSLSNNYGGKAFF. CDR3 coding DNA: TGTGCCAGCAGTTTATCGAATAACTACGGGGGGAAAGCTTTCTTT.

This chain joins TRBV5-1 and TRBJ1-4; D not resolved. Germline CDR1 SGHRS, CDR2 YFSETQ. This CDR3 region has 15 residues. Trimming cost V 4 bases and J 3 bases, with 13 bases left between them. DNA of the CDR3: TGCGCCAGCAGCCTTTTAGCTGGGTCTAATGAAAAACTGTTTTTT. Amino acids: CASSLLAGSNEKLFF.

The chain links TRBV7-3 to TRBJ2-7; 7 bases are shared with TRBD2. Germline assignment: CDR1 SGHTA and CDR2 FQGTGA. The CDR3 spans 14 residues. V dropped 1 base and J dropped 2; count of bases not matched to a gene: 2. In nucleotides, the CDR3 is TGTGCCAGCAGCTTAATGGGGGGGGCCTACGAGCAGTACTTC. It translates to CASSLMGGAYEQYF. Full variable domain (rest looked up from reference TRBV7-3 and TRBJ2-7): GAGVSQTPSNKVTEKGKYVELRCDPISGHTALYWYRQSLGQGPEFLIYFQGTGAADDSGLPNDRFFAVRPEGSVSTLKIQRTERGDSAVYLCASSLMGGAYEQYFGPGTRLTVT.

The rearrangement joins TRBV7-9 to TRBJ2-1; 11 bases agree with TRBD2. CDR3 length equals 16 residues. V was pared by 5 bases and J by 6 bases, with 9 bases of the junction left unmatched. In germline, CDR1 is SEHNR, CDR2 FQNEAQ (reference sequence). The CDR3 DNA sequence: TGTGCCAGCAGCCCCAGGGGGACTAGCGGACGCAATGAGCAGTTCTTC. Its protein is CASSPRGTSGRNEQFF.

This clone has just a few counts. The chain joins TRBV28 to TRBJ2-5; possibly TRBD1 for D (6 bases). Per the germline V gene, CDR1 is MDHEN and CDR2 is SYDVKM. This CDR3 is built from 13 residues. Trimming took off 6 bases at V and 4 bases at J, with 12 bases between the two ends. The CDR3 bases are TGTGCCAGCAGAGGCCAGGGGCCAGAGACCCAGTACTTC. This sequence encodes CASRGQGPETQYF.

There are a few counts of this clone. The J gene is TRBJ2-3, the V gene TRBV27, with 14 nucleotides matching TRBD2. This CDR3 spans 17 amino acids. V shed 10 bases and J 6 bases; nucleotides not matched to a gene: 15. Germline V gene data show CDR1 as MNHEY and CDR2 as SMNVEV (reference sequence). The CDR3 protein is CATKGFSGLAGGDTQYF. The CDR3 nucleotides read TGTGCCACCAAAGGTTTCTCCGGACTAGCGGGAGGTGATACGCAGTATTTT.

The chain employs TRBV5-6 and TRBJ2-2; tentatively, D is TRBD2 (5 bases). This CDR3 is 14 amino acids long. From germline, CDR1 is SGHDT and CDR2 YYEEEE. V lost 2 bases, J lost 8 bases, and 13 bases lay in between. CDR3 bases: TGTGCCAGCAGCTTTCTCGCGGGCCCAGGGGAGCTGTTTTTT. Amino acid sequence: CASSFLAGPGELFF.

The chain is built from TRBV27 and TRBJ1-2, with D hard to call. The CDR3 contains 13 residues. The germline gives CDR1 MNHEY, CDR2 SMNVEV (reference sequence). Trimming left V 3 bases short and J 8 bases short, with 13 bases between. In DNA, the CDR3 is TGTGCCAGCAGTTTCGACGGAGAGTTAGGCTACACCTTC. Its protein product is CASSFDGELGYTF.

This clone was observed a single time. This chain uses TRBV2 with TRBJ2-1; 8 nucleotides line up with TRBD2. Germline V lookup: CDR1 SNHLY, CDR2 FYNNEI. The junction had 12 bases not matched to a gene; V was cut back by 6 bases and J by 8 bases. The CDR3 spans 15 residues. As DNA, the CDR3 is TGTGCCAGCAGCGTAGCGGGACCCCGCTTGGATGAGCAGTTCTTC. Encoded protein: CASSVAGPRLDEQFF.

This clone was counted only a few times. This chain connects TRBV7-9 to TRBJ1-6; 8 bases are shared with TRBD1. The CDR3 totals 14 residues. Germline V gives CDR1 SEHNR, CDR2 FQNEAQ (reference sequence). With V trimmed by 5 bases and J by 5 bases, 2 bases remained unmatched. CDR3 in amino acids: CASSPQGDNSPLHF. DNA of the CDR3: TGTGCCAGCAGCCCACAGGGGGATAATTCACCCCTCCACTTT.

V gene TRBV2 combines with J gene TRBJ2-7; D gene uncertain. V was shortened by 3 bases and J by 0 bases, with 9 bases between the two germline ends. Germline CDR1 is SNHLY and CDR2 is FYNNEI. CDR3 size: 14 residues. In nucleotides, the CDR3 is TGTGCCAGCAGTGAGTTTGGCAGCTCCTACGAGCAGTACTTC. Its translation: CASSEFGSSYEQYF.

The rearrangement joins TRBV19 to TRBJ2-5, with unresolved D. V was cut by 4 bases and J by 2 bases, with 14 bases left in between. This CDR3 is 15 amino acids long. Germline CDR1 reads LNHDA; CDR2 reads SQIVND (reference sequence). CDR3 in amino acids: CASSSRSKIQETQYF. The CDR3 DNA reads TGTGCCAGTAGTAGCAGGTCGAAAATACAAGAGACCCAGTACTTC.

In this sample, this clone turned up a few times. The V gene is TRBV25-1, the J gene TRBJ2-3; the match to TRBD1 covers 7 bases. V trimming: 5 bases; J trimming: 6 bases; junction bases outside the gene matches: 2. The CDR3 runs 12 residues. Looked up from germline, CDR1 is MGHDK and CDR2 is SYGVNS. The CDR3: CASSIQGDTQYF. The CDR3 region has the DNA TGTGCCAGCAGTATACAGGGGGATACGCAGTATTTT.

This chain joins TRBV30 and TRBJ1-1; maybe TRBD1 (5 bases). Between the trimmed V and J ends, which lost 4 bases and 1 base, there was a span of 10 bases. This CDR3 comprises 13 residues. The germline V gene has CDR1 GTSNPN and CDR2 SVGIG (reference sequence). Here the CDR3 reads CAWIGQWNTEAFF. The CDR3 bases are TGTGCCTGGATCGGACAATGGAACACTGAAGCTTTCTTT. The entire variable domain, with the rest obtained from reference TRBV30 and TRBJ1-1, is as follows: SQTIHQWPATLVQPVGSPLSLECTVEGTSNPNLYWYRQAAGRGLQLLFYSVGIGQISSEVPQNLSASRPQDRQFILSSKKLLLSDSGFYLCAWIGQWNTEAFFGQGTRLTVV.

For the CDR3, the DNA is TGTGCCTGGAGTCGGGATCGGGGGACTGAAGCTTTCTTT. It codes for CAWSRDRGTEAFF. The genes are TRBV30 and TRBJ1-1; D possibly corresponds to TRBD1 (5 bases). Germline V gives CDR1 GTSNPN, CDR2 SVGIG (reference sequence). The CDR3 spans 13 residues. V was cut by 2 bases and J by 5 bases, with 12 bases left in between.

The chain joins TRBV7-9 to TRBJ1-2; 8 positions match TRBD1. V trimming: 6 bases; J trimming: 5 bases; junction bases outside the gene matches: 5. This CDR3 has 13 amino acids. Germline CDR1 SEHNR, CDR2 FQNEAQ (reference sequence). The CDR3: CASSSGQEYGYTF. The DNA for the CDR3 is TGTGCCAGCAGTTCGGGACAGGAATATGGCTACACCTTC.

The J gene is TRBJ1-2, the V gene TRBV30; TRBD1 matches at 7 bases. This CDR3 spans 13 amino acids. CDR1 and CDR2 from the germline V gene are GTSNPN and SVGIG (reference sequence). The ends lost 5 bases at V and 6 bases at J; junction bases unmatched: 9. The CDR3 DNA reads TGTGCCTGGGCTACCGGGACAGCCGATGGCTACACCTTC. Protein product: CAWATGTADGYTF.

The chain uses TRBV6-1 and TRBJ2-1, with 7 bases fitting TRBD2. This CDR3 is 13 amino acids long. CDR1 is MNHNS, CDR2 SASEGT, per germline. CDR3 DNA sequence: TGTGCTTACCAGCGGGATCCATTGAATGAGCAGTTCTTC. Protein: CAYQRDPLNEQFF.

This clone showed up just a few times. This chain connects TRBV7-3 to TRBJ2-5, with D perhaps matching TRBD1 (6 bases). Germline V CDR1 and CDR2: SGHTA, FQGTGA. The CDR3 length is 15 residues. The V end lost 1 base, the J end lost 2 bases, and 11 bases lay between the germline ends. CDR3 in DNA: TGTGCCAGCAGCTTAAGTGCAGGGGAACAAGAGACCCAGTACTTC. Its translation: CASSLSAGEQETQYF. The variable domain in full, with the rest retrieved from reference TRBV7-3 and TRBJ2-5, is GAGVSQTPSNKVTEKGKYVELRCDPISGHTALYWYRQSLGQGPEFLIYFQGTGAADDSGLPNDRFFAVRPEGSVSTLKIQRTERGDSAVYLCASSLSAGEQETQYFGPGTRLLVL.

In its sample, this clone was seen a few times. The CDR3 loop reads CASGGSDNEQFF. The DNA for the CDR3 is TGTGCCAGCGGCGGGAGTGACAATGAGCAGTTCTTC. The genes are TRBV7-9 and TRBJ2-1; 7 nucleotides agree with TRBD2. CDR1 and CDR2 from the germline V gene are SEHNR and FQNEAQ (reference sequence). The CDR3 length is 12 residues. V lost 8 bases to trimming and J lost 5 bases; unmatched junction nucleotides: 3.

This clone appeared a few times. V is TRBV10-2 and J is TRBJ2-2; the match to TRBD2 covers 9 bases. Germline values: CDR1 WSHSY, CDR2 SAAADI. The V segment lost 6 bases and the J segment 10 bases; nucleotides outside the gene matches: 6. The length of the CDR3 is 13 residues. The CDR3 bases are TGCGCCAGCAGGGTTAGCGGGAGAGAGGAGCTGTTTTTT. Translation gives CASRVSGREELFF.

The rearrangement uses TRBV21-1 and TRBJ2-1; the table assigns TRBD1, which was not confirmed against the DNA. TRBV21-1 is deemed a pseudogene. This CDR3 has 15 amino acids. This CDR3 is CASSLPGQLHNEQFF. As DNA, the CDR3 is TGTGCCAGCAGTCTCCCGGGACAGCTCCACAATGAGCAGTTCTTC.

In its sample, this clone was seen once. The chain has TRBV25-1 and TRBJ1-4; TRBD1 matches 7 bases. Per germline, CDR1 MGHDK and CDR2 SYGVNS. There are 16 residues in the CDR3. The ends lost 3 bases at V and 7 bases at J; junction bases unmatched: 11. CDR3 sequence (DNA): TGTGCCAGCAGTGATTCCCCGACAGGGAGGTCTGAAAAACTGTTTTTT. Protein product: CASSDSPTGRSEKLFF.

The genes are TRBV6-5 and TRBJ2-5, with 8 bases that match TRBD1. There are 15 residues in the CDR3. V lost 6 bases and J lost 5; bases outside the gene matches: 11. Germline V gene data show CDR1 as MNHEY and CDR2 as SVGAGI. The CDR3 DNA reads as TGTGCCAGCAGCCGACGACAGGGGATACGCGAGACCCAGTACTTC. Amino acid sequence: CASSRRQGIRETQYF.

The chain has TRBV4-2 and TRBJ1-2; the D gene is possibly TRBD1 (5 bases). V was cut by 0 bases and J by 2 bases, with 13 bases left in between. From germline, CDR1 is LGHNA and CDR2 YNFKEQ. The CDR3 runs 16 residues. CDR3 amino acids: CASSQEVGHLNYGYTF. For the CDR3, the DNA is TGTGCCAGCAGCCAAGAAGTCGGACACCTAAACTATGGCTACACCTTC.